This TCR beta chain stems from a study of tumor-infiltrating lymphocytes in oesophageal squamous cell carcinoma. From the PCR reads, TCRdb called clonotypes with MiXCR, one entry per CDR3 protein. Found here are 20,000 to 25,000 distinct CDR3 sequences, about 35% of them singletons; the top ten hold 15% to 20%. V gave up 2 bases and J gave up 0 bases, with 11 bases separating them. The CDR3 loop spans 16 amino acids. The TCR comes from a female donor with esophageal squamous cell carcinoma. The specimen sequenced was esophageal tumor tissue. This chain connects TRBV12-3 or TRBV12-4 to TRBJ1-3, with D maybe TRBD1 (6 bases). The CDR3 sequence: CASSLQGFYSGNTIYF. CDR3 in DNA: TGTGCCAGCAGTTTACAGGGGTTCTACTCTGGAAACACCATATATTTT.